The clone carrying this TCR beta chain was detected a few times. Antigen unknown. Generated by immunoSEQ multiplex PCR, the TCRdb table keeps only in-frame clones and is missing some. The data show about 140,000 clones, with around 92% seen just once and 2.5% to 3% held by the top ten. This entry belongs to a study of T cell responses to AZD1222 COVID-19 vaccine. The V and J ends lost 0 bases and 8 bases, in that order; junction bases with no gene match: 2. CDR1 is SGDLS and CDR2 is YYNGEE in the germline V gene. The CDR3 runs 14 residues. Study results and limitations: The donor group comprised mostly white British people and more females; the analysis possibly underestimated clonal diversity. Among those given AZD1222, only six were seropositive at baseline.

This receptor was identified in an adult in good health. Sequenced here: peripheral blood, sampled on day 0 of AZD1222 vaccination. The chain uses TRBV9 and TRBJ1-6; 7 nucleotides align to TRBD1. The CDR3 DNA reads TGTGCCAGCAGCGTAGCGGACAGGCATTCACCCCTCCACTTT. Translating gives CASSVADRHSPLHF. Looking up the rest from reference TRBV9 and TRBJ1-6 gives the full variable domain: DSGVTQTPKHLITATGQRVTLRCSPRSGDLSVYWYQQSLDQGLQFLIQYYNGEERAKGNILERFSAQQFPDLHSELNLSSLELGDSALYFCASSVADRHSPLHFGNGTRLTVT.